This TCR beta chain was sequenced for a study of neurological immune-mediated disorders. Overall study findings and caveats: The study found the most TCR clonal expansion in HTLV-1-associated myelopathy and the least in multiple sclerosis, below healthy controls. TCR-beta repertoires seemed private in all groups, with no expanded CDR3 amino acid sequences shared.

With 4 bases clipped from V and 4 bases from J, the junction kept 1 base outside the gene matches. This CDR3 region has 15 residues. The germline V gene encodes CDR1 SGHVS and CDR2 FNYEAQ. This clonotype has at least ten counts. Its antigen is not known. The study built unsorted libraries from 2 million PBMCs kept at -80 C. The cDNA came from 5'RACE with 10-nucleotide random UMIs. One entry per CDR3 protein results from TCRdb running MiXCR on the 5' RACE reads. The sample yields about 14,000 distinct CDR3 sequences, under 11% seen once. This chain connects TRBV7-6 to TRBJ2-5, with 15 bases matching TRBD2. Sequenced input: PBMCs. The receptor was derived from a woman between 40 and 55 years old in good health. The CDR3 coding sequence is TGTGCCAGCAGCTGGACTAGCGGGGGGGGAGAGACCCAGTACTTC. Translation: CASSWTSGGGETQYF.